The 20 T cell receptor beta chains given below trace back to one sample, sequenced in a study of blood T cell repertoires in COVID-19. Sequenced by immunoSEQ multiplex PCR; TCRdb stores in-frame clones only, minus some. The table has hundreds of thousands of clones, approximately 91% seen once. The specimen was PBMCs or T cells enriched from blood (not recorded which). The source is a woman aged 25 to 45 who had recovered from COVID-19.

This rearrangement joins TRBV6-5 to TRBJ2-4; no definite D call. This CDR3 contains 11 residues. Germline CDR1 MNHEY, CDR2 SVGAGI. V dropped 2 bases and J dropped 9 bases, with 5 bases sitting between them. The CDR3: CASSYLSIQYF. CDR3 sequence (DNA): TGTGCCAGCAGTTACCTAAGCATTCAGTACTTC.

This sequence joins TRBV30 and TRBJ2-7; tentative D call: TRBD2 (5 bases). The germline V gene encodes CDR1 GTSNPN and CDR2 SVGIG (reference sequence). The CDR3 has 13 residues. Trimming pared 3 bases from V and 7 bases from J, leaving 16 bases between. This CDR3 reads CAWSLTRETEQYF. The CDR3 DNA sequence: TGTGCCTGGAGCCTCACGAGGGAGACAGAGCAGTACTTC.

This clone appeared a single time. The DNA of the CDR3 is TGTGCCAGCAGCGACGAACAGGGGAACTATGGCTACACCTTC. Encoded protein: CASSDEQGNYGYTF. The chain employs TRBV5-4 and TRBJ1-2, with 7 nucleotides matching TRBD1. This CDR3 has 14 residues. CDR1 and CDR2 (germline): SGHNT, YYREEE (reference sequence). Losses at the gene ends were 4 bases for V and 2 bases for J; bases not matched to a gene: 5. Together with reference TRBV5-4 and TRBJ1-2, the CDR3 gives the full variable domain: ETGVTQSPTHLIKTRGQQVTLRCSSQSGHNTVSWYQQALGQGPQFIFQYYREEENGRGNFPPRFSGLQFPNYSSELNVNALELDDSALYLCASSDEQGNYGYTFGSGTRLTVV.

The V gene is TRBV19, the J gene TRBJ1-3; D is unresolved. The CDR3 consists of 13 residues. Germline CDR1 LNHDA, CDR2 SQIVND (reference sequence). Deletions cut 5 bases from V and 4 bases from J, with 9 bases between. CDR3 protein: CASSATRGNTIYF. In nucleotides, the CDR3 is TGTGCCAGTAGTGCTACCCGAGGAAACACCATATATTTT.

CDR3 bases: TGTGCCAGCAGTTTCGACAGGGCCTATGGCTACACCTTC. As protein: CASSFDRAYGYTF. This chain joins TRBV27 and TRBJ1-2, with 7 bases that match TRBD1. The V gene end was trimmed by 3 bases and the J gene end by 4 bases; junction bases not matched to a gene: 2. The CDR3 totals 13 residues. CDR1 is MNHEY and CDR2 is SMNVEV in the germline V gene (reference sequence).

The chain couples TRBV13 to TRBJ2-5, with D maybe TRBD1 (6 bases). V was pared by 9 bases and J by 2 bases, with 13 bases between. Germline assignment: CDR1 PRHDT and CDR2 FYEKMQ (reference sequence). This CDR3 is 13 amino acids long. In DNA, the CDR3 is TGTGCCAGTAAAGGCAGGGGACAAGAGACCCAGTACTTC. This codes for CASKGRGQETQYF.

The gene calls are TRBV7-8 and TRBJ1-3, with D perhaps matching TRBD1 (5 bases). This CDR3 comprises 14 residues. V lost 4 bases and J lost 6, with 13 bases in between. CDR1 and CDR2 from the germline V gene are SGHVS and FQNEAQ. The CDR3 is CASSSYKGENTIYF. Written as DNA, the CDR3 is TGTGCCAGCAGCTCGTATAAAGGGGAAAACACCATATATTTT.

The V gene is TRBV3-1 (or the pseudogene TRBV3-2), the J gene TRBJ2-1, with 12 positions matching TRBD2. Germline lookup yields CDR1 LGHDT and CDR2 YNNKEL (reference sequence). The CDR3 runs to 16 residues. Unmatched junction bases numbered 8, after V lost 3 bases and J lost 8 bases. In DNA form, the CDR3 reads TGTGCCAGCAGCCAGGCAACTAGCGGGAGGCGGTATGAGCAGTTCTTC. It translates to CASSQATSGRRYEQFF.

This chain uses TRBV5-4 with TRBJ2-1, with D possibly TRBD1 on 6 matching bases. The CDR3 is 13 residues long. Germline assignment: CDR1 SGHNT and CDR2 YYREEE (reference sequence). V shed 6 bases and J shed 5 bases, with 12 bases lying between them. The CDR3 DNA is TGTGCCAGCACCCGGACAGAGAACAATGAGCAGTTCTTC. Translated, it gives CASTRTENNEQFF.

The CDR3 protein is CASSSRAGDAYNEQFF. The CDR3 region has the DNA TGTGCCAGCAGCTCGCGAGCGGGAGATGCGTACAATGAGCAGTTCTTC. The genes are TRBV13 and TRBJ2-1; 8 nucleotides match TRBD2. CDR1 and CDR2 (germline): PRHDT, FYEKMQ (reference sequence). The ends lost 4 bases at V and 4 bases at J; junction bases unmatched: 9. CDR3 size: 16 residues. Drawing the rest from reference TRBV13 and TRBJ2-1, the complete variable domain is AAGVIQSPRHLIKEKRETATLKCYPIPRHDTVYWYQQGPGQDPQFLISFYEKMQSDKGSIPDRFSAQQFSDYHSELNMSSLELGDSALYFCASSSRAGDAYNEQFFGPGTRLTVL.

There are a few counts of this clone. This rearrangement joins TRBV3-1 (or the pseudogene TRBV3-2) to TRBJ1-5; D ambiguous. The CDR3 totals 14 residues. Germline CDR1 is LGHDT and CDR2 is YNNKEL (reference sequence). Trimming cost V 0 bases and J 7 bases, with 10 bases left between them. The CDR3 sequence is CASSQDRVRQPQHF. In DNA form, the CDR3 reads TGTGCCAGCAGCCAAGACCGGGTGCGGCAGCCCCAGCATTTT.

The chain links TRBV3-1 (or the pseudogene TRBV3-2) to TRBJ1-1, with a possible D match to TRBD1 (5 bases). From germline, CDR1 is LGHDT and CDR2 YNNKEL (reference sequence). The CDR3 consists of 15 residues. The ends were cut back, 4 bases at V and 5 bases at J, with 17 bases in the middle. The CDR3 bases are TGTGCCAGCAGCCCCCGGGGGAGGGGAGGTACTGAAGCTTTCTTT. Translation: CASSPRGRGGTEAFF.

This rearrangement joins TRBV28 to TRBJ1-5; a weak D match, TRBD1 (6 bases). The CDR3 length is 15 residues. Germline assignment: CDR1 MDHEN and CDR2 SYDVKM. The germline V and J ends were trimmed by 6 bases and 5 bases, with 17 bases remaining between them. CDR3 protein: CASSHIQGSHQPQHF. CDR3 in DNA: TGTGCCAGCAGCCACATACAGGGATCCCATCAGCCCCAGCATTTT.

V is TRBV5-1 and J is TRBJ2-3; possibly TRBD2 for D (5 bases). The CDR3 has 12 residues. The V and J ends lost 2 bases and 5 bases respectively, with 6 bases between them. Germline CDR1 SGHRS, CDR2 YFSETQ. The chain's CDR3 is CASSFGVDTQYF. Written as DNA, the CDR3 is TGCGCCAGCAGCTTCGGGGTAGATACGCAGTATTTT.

This sequence joins TRBV21-1 and TRBJ2-3; the table's D call TRBD2 went unverified against the DNA. TRBV21-1 is reported as a pseudogene. The CDR3 runs 19 residues. The CDR3 nucleotides are TGTGCCAGCAGCACTGGACTAGCGGGAGAAGAAGGGAGCACAGATACGCAGTATTTT. Encoded protein: CASSTGLAGEEGSTDTQYF.

This clone was detected once. The chain links TRBV10-3 to TRBJ2-5; no clear D gene. V was pared by 6 bases and J by 1 base, with 9 bases between. CDR1 and CDR2 (germline): ENHRY, SYGVKD. There are 13 residues in the CDR3. This CDR3 is CAISDTVQETQYF. The CDR3 nucleotides are TGTGCCATCAGCGACACGGTCCAAGAGACCCAGTACTTC.

The chain carries TRBV7-9 and TRBJ2-3; perhaps TRBD1 as D (5 bases). From germline, CDR1 is SEHNR and CDR2 FQNEAQ (reference sequence). The ends were cut back, 3 bases at V and 2 bases at J, with 12 bases in the middle. CDR3 length: 15 amino acids. The CDR3 bases are TGTGCCAGCAGCTTTGGGGCGAGGATCACAGATACGCAGTATTTT. Translated, it gives CASSFGARITDTQYF. The variable domain in full, completed from reference TRBV7-9 and TRBJ2-3, reads DTGVSQNPRHKITKRGQNVTFRCDPISEHNRLYWYRQTLGQGPEFLTYFQNEAQLEKSRLLSDRFSAERPKGSFSTLEIQRTEQGDSAMYLCASSFGARITDTQYFGPGTRLTVL.

This clone showed up just once. The chain is built from TRBV11-2 and TRBJ1-2, with D possibly matching TRBD1 (6 bases). V was cut by 0 bases and J by 8 bases, with 10 bases left in between. This CDR3 has 13 residues. Germline assignment: CDR1 SGHAT and CDR2 FQNNGV. The DNA for the CDR3 is TGTGCCAGCAGCTTAGAGGGGCAGGGGGGCTACACCTTC. Its translation is CASSLEGQGGYTF.

CDR3 in DNA: TGTGCCAGCAGCTCCCGGACAGGGCGCTATGGCTACACCTTC. Translated: CASSSRTGRYGYTF. The rearrangement joins TRBV3-1 (or the pseudogene TRBV3-2) to TRBJ1-2; 8 bases are shared with TRBD1. Germline trimming cut 5 bases from V and 4 bases from J; bases unmatched to any gene: 6. Germline V gene sequence: CDR1 LGHDT, CDR2 YNNKEL (reference sequence). CDR3 size: 14 residues.

The chain has TRBV6-6 and TRBJ1-1; D possibly corresponds to TRBD1 (5 bases). The V end was cut by 2 bases, the J end by 6 bases, with 16 bases between. The CDR3 covers 15 residues. Germline assignment: CDR1 MNHNY and CDR2 SVGAGI (reference sequence). CDR3 sequence reads: CASSYRGLSGSEAFF. For the CDR3, the DNA is TGTGCCAGCAGTTACAGGGGCCTCTCAGGGTCTGAAGCTTTCTTT.